A selection of T cell receptor beta chains follows, all from one sample in a study of CD8+ T cells in alopecia areata. Data came from immunoSEQ multiplex PCR; TCRdb stores just in-frame clones and leaves some out. The top ten clones hold roughly 25% of a sample with about 110,000 clones, around 83% of them seen once. The sample here was CD8+ T cells sorted from blood, taken at week 24, from a patient treated with tofacitinib. The source is a human donor with alopecia areata. Both conserved end residues are part of each CDR3. Fields, in order: D gene, clone size, V gene, J gene, CDR3 protein, CDR3 DNA. The D gene is left open where the match is weak. Part of the rows lack a size; the others show once, few, many or a class for expanded clones.

D gene: TRBD1; clone size: -; V gene: TRBV14; J gene: TRBJ2-5; CDR3 protein: CASSQEYRGQGVLRQETQYF; CDR3 DNA: TGTGCCAGCAGCCAAGAATATAGGGGACAGGGTGTATTGCGTCAAGAGACCCAGTACTTC
D gene: -; clone size: -; V gene: TRBV7-9; J gene: TRBJ2-1; CDR3 protein: CASSLDSGMNEQFF; CDR3 DNA: TGTGCCAGCAGCTTAGATTCAGGGATGAATGAGCAGTTCTTC
D gene: -; clone size: -; V gene: TRBV27; J gene: TRBJ2-1; CDR3 protein: CASSLTLASSYNEQFF; CDR3 DNA: TGTGCCAGCAGTTTAACCCTAGCTTCCTCCTACAATGAGCAGTTCTTC
D gene: TRBD1; clone size: -; V gene: TRBV4-3; J gene: TRBJ2-1; CDR3 protein: CASSQEQGQGIYNEQFF; CDR3 DNA: TGCGCCAGCAGCCAAGAACAGGGACAGGGGATCTACAATGAGCAGTTCTTC
D gene: -; clone size: -; V gene: TRBV4-1; J gene: TRBJ2-7; CDR3 protein: CASSPSSGYSSYEQYF; CDR3 DNA: TGCGCCAGCAGCCCGTCGTCAGGTTATAGCTCCTACGAGCAGTACTTC
D gene: -; clone size: -; V gene: TRBV6-5; J gene: TRBJ2-3; CDR3 protein: CASSYAGSTDTQYF; CDR3 DNA: TGTGCCAGCAGTTACGCAGGGTCCACAGATACGCAGTATTTT
D gene: -; clone size: -; V gene: TRBV7-9; J gene: TRBJ2-1; CDR3 protein: CASSHGLSGEQFF; CDR3 DNA: TGTGCCAGCAGCCATGGACTAAGCGGGGAGCAGTTCTTC
D gene: TRBD2; clone size: few; V gene: TRBV7-9; J gene: TRBJ2-7; CDR3 protein: CASSLAGLAKYEQYF; CDR3 DNA: TGTGCCAGCAGCTTAGCGGGACTAGCGAAATACGAGCAGTACTTC
D gene: TRBD1; clone size: -; V gene: TRBV5-1; J gene: TRBJ1-1; CDR3 protein: CASSPWTGPHTFEAFF; CDR3 DNA: TGCGCCAGCAGCCCCTGGACAGGGCCCCATACTTTTGAAGCTTTCTTT
D gene: -; clone size: -; V gene: TRBV7-8; J gene: TRBJ1-3; CDR3 protein: CASSPKQPHSGNTIYF; CDR3 DNA: TGTGCCAGCAGCCCTAAACAGCCGCACTCTGGAAACACCATATATTTT
D gene: -; clone size: few; V gene: TRBV4-1; J gene: TRBJ2-7; CDR3 protein: CASSQVGYEQYF; CDR3 DNA: TGCGCCAGCAGCCAAGTAGGGTACGAGCAGTACTTC
D gene: TRBD1; clone size: -; V gene: TRBV13; J gene: TRBJ1-2; CDR3 protein: CASSSSPGQTDNYGYTF; CDR3 DNA: TGTGCCAGCAGCTCAAGCCCGGGACAGACGGACAACTATGGCTACACCTTC
D gene: -; clone size: -; V gene: TRBV7-3; J gene: TRBJ2-7; CDR3 protein: CASSLSPGERNEQYF; CDR3 DNA: TGTGCCAGCAGCTTATCCCCGGGGGAGAGAAACGAGCAGTACTTC
D gene: TRBD2; clone size: -; V gene: TRBV4-2; J gene: TRBJ2-7; CDR3 protein: CASSQEDGTSSYEQYF; CDR3 DNA: TGTGCCAGCAGCCAAGAAGACGGGACTAGCTCCTACGAGCAGTACTTC
D gene: TRBD1; clone size: -; V gene: TRBV5-6; J gene: TRBJ1-2; CDR3 protein: CASSLEGQGYGYTF; CDR3 DNA: TGTGCCAGCAGCTTGGAAGGACAGGGGTATGGCTACACCTTC
D gene: -; clone size: once; V gene: TRBV5-1; J gene: TRBJ2-7; CDR3 protein: CASSLAGQASEQYF; CDR3 DNA: TGCGCCAGCAGCTTGGCCGGCCAAGCCAGCGAGCAGTACTTC
D gene: -; clone size: -; V gene: TRBV6-5; J gene: TRBJ1-2; CDR3 protein: CASSYSGTSNYGYTF; CDR3 DNA: TGTGCCAGCAGTTACTCGGGGACTTCTAACTATGGCTACACCTTC
D gene: -; clone size: -; V gene: TRBV7-9; J gene: TRBJ2-2; CDR3 protein: CASSLAGTGELFF; CDR3 DNA: TGTGCCAGCAGCTTAGCAGGGACCGGGGAGCTGTTTTTT
D gene: TRBD1; clone size: -; V gene: TRBV7-9; J gene: TRBJ1-2; CDR3 protein: CASSSTTGDYGYTF; CDR3 DNA: TGTGCCAGCAGCTCTACAACAGGGGACTATGGCTACACCTTC
D gene: -; clone size: -; V gene: TRBV19; J gene: TRBJ2-2; CDR3 protein: CASSIWGAGELFF; CDR3 DNA: TGTGCCAGTAGTATATGGGGGGCCGGGGAGCTGTTTTTT